A selection of T cell receptor beta chains follows, all from one sample in a study of cytomegalovirus exposure and HLA in healthy donors. The method was immunoSEQ multiplex PCR; TCRdb's version includes in-frame clones alone and lacks a portion of them. This sample has about 160,000 clones; roughly 89% occur once, and the top ten carry just over 4%. Sequencing used PBMCs. The receptor source for this set is a man in his late teens or twenties in good health and CMV-seropositive. CDR3s include the opening cysteine and the closing phenylalanine or tryptophan. The D gene is left open where the match is weak. Size is stated for part of the rows, as once, few or many counts, or as a class when the clone is expanded.

TRBJ2-3 NA TRBV4-1 NA 17 TGCGCCAGCAGCCATCCCAGCGGGCCGGGAAGCACAGATACGCAGTATTTT CASSHPSGPGSTDTQYF
TRBJ2-1 TRBD2 TRBV9 NA 18 TGTGCCAGCAGCCCACCAAGTAAGGTAGCGGGAGAAAGCAATGAGCAGTTCTTC CASSPPSKVAGESNEQFF
TRBJ2-2 TRBD2 TRBV27 NA 15 TGTGCCAGCAGTTTAGGACTAGCGAGCACCGGGGAGCTGTTTTTT CASSLGLASTGELFF
TRBJ2-1 NA TRBV7-9 NA 16 TGTGCCAGCAGCCCACGGTATAGCGAGACCTACAATGAGCAGTTCTTC CASSPRYSETYNEQFF
TRBJ1-1 TRBD1 TRBV29-1 NA 13 TGCAGCGTTGTGCGTGACAGGGCGACTGAAGCTTTCTTT CSVVRDRATEAFF
TRBJ2-5 NA TRBV7-9 NA 14 TGTGCCAGCAGCTTTAACGCCGGTCAAGAGACCCAGTACTTC CASSFNAGQETQYF
TRBJ1-1 TRBD1 TRBV7-9 NA 12 TGTGCCAGCAGCTTGCTGGGACAGCAAGCTTTCTTT CASSLLGQQAFF
TRBJ2-7 TRBD2 TRBV19 NA 13 TGTGCCAGTAGTAGGGACTACACCTACGAGCAGTACTTC CASSRDYTYEQYF
TRBJ2-1 NA TRBV28 NA 15 TGTGCCAGCACCTGGAGAGGGCAACGGATGGATGAGCAGTTCTTC CASTWRGQRMDEQFF
TRBJ2-1 TRBD2 TRBV2 NA 16 TGTGCCAGCAATTTAGCGGGAGGAGTAGTTTGGAATGAGCAGTTCTTC CASNLAGGVVWNEQFF
TRBJ2-7 TRBD2 TRBV7-6 NA 14 TGTGCCAGCAGCCCATCGGGGGGAAGGATCGAGCAGTACTTC CASSPSGGRIEQYF
TRBJ1-2 TRBD1 TRBV4-1 NA 16 TGCGCCAGCAGCCACCGAGGGGACAGGGCTGACAATGGCTACACCTTC CASSHRGDRADNGYTF
TRBJ2-7 TRBD1 TRBV11-1 NA 12 TGTGCCAGCAGTCTGGACAGGGACGAGCAGTACTTC CASSLDRDEQYF
TRBJ2-4 TRBD2 TRBV30 NA 18 TGTGCCTGGAGTGTACGGCTAGCGGAAACTAGAGCCAAAAACATTCAGTACTTC CAWSVRLAETRAKNIQYF
TRBJ2-7 NA TRBV4-2 NA 14 TGTGCCAGCAGCCCATCGCGGGATGGGAACGAGCAGTACTTC CASSPSRDGNEQYF
TRBJ2-1 NA TRBV5-1 NA 15 TGCGCCAGCAGCTTTGACACACGCTCCTACAATGAGCAGTTCTTC CASSFDTRSYNEQFF
TRBJ2-3 TRBD2 TRBV27 NA 15 TGTGCCAGCAGCAAAGCGGGAACGAGCACAGATACGCAGTATTTT CASSKAGTSTDTQYF
TRBJ1-2 NA TRBV4-1 NA 11 TGCGCCAGCAGCCAACGAGGGGGCTACACCTTC CASSQRGGYTF
TRBJ1-1 NA TRBV18 few 16 TGTGCCAGCTCAACACAGGTGATGCAGGGGAACACTGAAGCTTTCTTT CASSTQVMQGNTEAFF
TRBJ1-1 NA TRBV18 NA 14 TGTGCCAGCTCACGGGACTCCTTTGTCACTGAAGCTTTCTTT CASSRDSFVTEAFF
TRBJ2-1 NA TRBV28 NA 17 TGTGCCAGCAGTTTATGGACAGAACTCAACTCCTACAATGAGCAGTTCTTC CASSLWTELNSYNEQFF
TRBJ2-1 NA TRBV15 once 13 TGTGCCACCGGGGCGAGCTCCTACAATGAGCAGTTCTTC CATGASSYNEQFF
TRBJ1-2 TRBD1 TRBV14 NA 17 TGTGCCAGCAGCCAACAGACAGGGCACTGGGCTGAATATGGCTACACCTTC CASSQQTGHWAEYGYTF
TRBJ2-2 TRBD1 TRBV23-1 NA 18 TGCGCCAGCAGTCAAAATATATCCCGGGACAGAGACACCGGGGAGCTGTTTTTT CASSQNISRDRDTGELFF
TRBJ2-3 NA TRBV9 NA 16 TGTGCCAGCAGCGGAAGGGGGGGGAGGGTCGTAGATACGCAGTATTTT CASSGRGGRVVDTQYF
TRBJ1-5 TRBD1 TRBV7-6 few 15 TGTGCCAGCAGCTTATACAGGGGGCTAGGGCAGCCCCAGCATTTT CASSLYRGLGQPQHF
TRBJ1-4 NA TRBV19 NA 16 TGTGCCAGTAGTATAGGAGTATCGGTCCTCAATGAAAAACTGTTTTTT CASSIGVSVLNEKLFF
TRBJ2-7 NA TRBV19 NA 14 TGTGCCACCGGACAGCACCTGAGCTCCTACGAGCAGTACTTC CATGQHLSSYEQYF
TRBJ1-3 NA TRBV29-1 once 13 TGCAGCGTTGGCGGGGCGAGGGGAAACACCATATATTTT CSVGGARGNTIYF
TRBJ2-1 TRBD1 TRBV27 NA 14 TGTGCCAGCAGCCGGACAGGGGATTACAATGAGCAGTTCTTC CASSRTGDYNEQFF
TRBJ1-5 NA TRBV27 NA 13 TGTGCCAGCAGTTTAGCCCGGGATCAGCCCCAGCATTTT CASSLARDQPQHF
TRBJ2-7 TRBD2 TRBV18 NA 14 TGTGCCAGCTCAGTTTTAGCGGGAGGAGAAGAGCAGTACTTC CASSVLAGGEEQYF
TRBJ1-1 NA TRBV4-1 NA 14 TGCGCCAGCAGCCAAGGCCAGGGGTCGGCTGAAGCTTTCTTT CASSQGQGSAEAFF
TRBJ1-2 NA TRBV5-4 NA 15 TGTGCCAGCAGCTTCGAGGTTCCGATGGGAGATGGCTACACCTTC CASSFEVPMGDGYTF
TRBJ2-7 NA TRBV9 NA 14 TGTGCCAGCAGCGCGGACACCCTCGACTACGAGCAGTACTTC CASSADTLDYEQYF
TRBJ2-2 NA TRBV7-3 NA 16 TGTGCCAGCAGCTTAAGGGGTTCGGGGGGCTCCGGGGAGCTGTTTTTT CASSLRGSGGSGELFF
TRBJ2-5 TRBD1 TRBV7-9 NA 12 TGTGCCAGCAGATACAGGGGCGAGACCCAGTACTTC CASRYRGETQYF
TRBJ2-5 NA TRBV15 NA 13 TGTGCCACCAGCAGAGCAGGGTATGGGACCCAGTACTTC CATSRAGYGTQYF
TRBJ2-5 TRBD2 TRBV4-1 NA 16 TGCGCCAGCAGCCCCCCAGGACTAGCAGATCAAGAGACCCAGTACTTC CASSPPGLADQETQYF
TRBJ1-2 NA TRBV6-1 few 16 TGTGCCAGCAGTGAAGGTCTATTGGGTTCGGGCTATGGCTACACCTTC CASSEGLLGSGYGYTF
TRBJ1-4 NA TRBV5-6 NA 15 TGTGCCAGCAGCTTGGCCGGAGGGCACAATGAAAAACTGTTTTTT CASSLAGGHNEKLFF
TRBJ2-3 NA TRBV13 NA 12 TGTGCCAGCAGCTACAACACAGATACGCAGTATTTT CASSYNTDTQYF
TRBJ2-2 NA TRBV6-1 NA 14 TGTGCCAGCAGTCTGCGGGGAGGCACCGGGGAGCTGTTTTTT CASSLRGGTGELFF
TRBJ2-1 TRBD2 TRBV4-1 NA 18 TGCGCCAGCAGCTCCCCCGGGACTAGCGGTAGCTCCTACAATGAGCAGTTCTTC CASSSPGTSGSSYNEQFF
TRBJ1-1 NA TRBV9 NA 13 TGTGCCAGCAGCGTAGGAGAAAACACTGAAGCTTTCTTT CASSVGENTEAFF
TRBJ2-7 TRBD2 TRBV29-1 NA 14 TGCAGCGTTGAAATAGCGGGGACCTCCTACGAGCAGTACTTC CSVEIAGTSYEQYF
TRBJ2-3 NA TRBV18 NA 13 TGTGCCAGCACACTCCCAGGGGCAGATACGCAGTATTTT CASTLPGADTQYF
TRBJ1-4 NA TRBV14 NA 15 TGTGCCAGCAGCCAAATTCAGGACAGTAATGAAAAACTGTTTTTT CASSQIQDSNEKLFF
TRBJ2-5 NA TRBV15 NA 12 TGTGCCACCAGCAGACGCCAGGAGACCCAGTACTTC CATSRRQETQYF
TRBJ1-4 NA TRBV4-1 NA 15 TGCGCCAGCAGCCTACGACCGCCGGGTAATGAAAAACTGTTTTTT CASSLRPPGNEKLFF
TRBJ2-1 TRBD2 TRBV11-3 NA 16 TGTGCCAGCAGCTTAGATCCTAGCGGGAGCTACAATGAGCAGTTCTTC CASSLDPSGSYNEQFF
TRBJ1-5 NA TRBV25-1 NA 13 TGTGCCAGCAGGCAGGGTCCAGACCAGCCCCAGCATTTT CASRQGPDQPQHF